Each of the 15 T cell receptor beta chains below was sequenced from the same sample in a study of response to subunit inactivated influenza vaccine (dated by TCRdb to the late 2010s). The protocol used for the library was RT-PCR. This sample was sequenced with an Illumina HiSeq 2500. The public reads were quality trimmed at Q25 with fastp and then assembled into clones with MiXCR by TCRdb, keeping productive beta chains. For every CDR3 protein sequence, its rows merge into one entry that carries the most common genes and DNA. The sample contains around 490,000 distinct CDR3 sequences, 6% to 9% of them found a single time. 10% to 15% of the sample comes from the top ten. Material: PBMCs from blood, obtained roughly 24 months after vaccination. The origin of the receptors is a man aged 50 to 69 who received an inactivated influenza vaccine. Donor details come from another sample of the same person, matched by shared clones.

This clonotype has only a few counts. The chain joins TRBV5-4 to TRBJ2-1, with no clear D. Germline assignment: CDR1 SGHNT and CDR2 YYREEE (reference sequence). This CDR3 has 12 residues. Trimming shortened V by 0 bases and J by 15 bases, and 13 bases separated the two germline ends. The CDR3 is CASSLDVGSAFF. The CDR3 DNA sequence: TGTGCCAGCAGCTTGGATGTGGGTTCGGCGTTCTTC.

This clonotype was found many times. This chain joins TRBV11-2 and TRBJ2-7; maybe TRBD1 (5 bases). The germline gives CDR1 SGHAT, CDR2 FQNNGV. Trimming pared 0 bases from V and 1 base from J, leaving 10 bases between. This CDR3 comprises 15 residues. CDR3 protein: CASSLEGAASYEQYF. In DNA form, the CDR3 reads TGTGCCAGCAGCTTAGAAGGGGCAGCTTCCTACGAGCAGTACTTC.

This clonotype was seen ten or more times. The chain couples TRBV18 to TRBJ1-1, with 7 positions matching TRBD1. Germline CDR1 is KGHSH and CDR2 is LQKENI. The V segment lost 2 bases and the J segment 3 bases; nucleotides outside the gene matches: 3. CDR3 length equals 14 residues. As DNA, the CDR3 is TGTGCCAGCTCACCAAGCAGGGGGGACACTGAAGCTTTCTTT. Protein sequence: CASSPSRGDTEAFF. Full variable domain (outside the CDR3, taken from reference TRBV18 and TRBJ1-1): NAGVMQNPRHLVRRRGQEARLRCSPMKGHSHVYWYRQLPEEGLKFMVYLQKENIIDESGMPKERFSAEFPKEGPSILRIQQVVRGDSAAYFCASSPSRGDTEAFFGQGTRLTVV.

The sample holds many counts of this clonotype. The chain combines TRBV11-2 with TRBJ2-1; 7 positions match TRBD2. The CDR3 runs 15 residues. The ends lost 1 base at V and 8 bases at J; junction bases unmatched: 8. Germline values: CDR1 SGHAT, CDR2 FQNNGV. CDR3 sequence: CASSLGTRFVDEQFF. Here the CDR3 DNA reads TGTGCCAGCAGCTTAGGGACTAGATTCGTCGATGAGCAGTTCTTC. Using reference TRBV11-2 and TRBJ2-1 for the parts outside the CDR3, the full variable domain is EAGVAQSPRYKIIEKRQSVAFWCNPISGHATLYWYQQILGQGPKLLIQFQNNGVVDDSQLPKDRFSAERLKGVDSTLKIQPAKLEDSAVYLCASSLGTRFVDEQFFGPGTRLTVL.

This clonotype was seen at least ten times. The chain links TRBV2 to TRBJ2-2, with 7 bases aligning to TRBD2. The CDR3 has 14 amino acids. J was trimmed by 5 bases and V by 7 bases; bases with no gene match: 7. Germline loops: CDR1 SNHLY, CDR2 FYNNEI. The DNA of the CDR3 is TGTGCCAGCAAGCGGGAAATTGGTACCGGGGAGCTGTTTTTT. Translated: CASKREIGTGELFF.

The CDR3, as DNA: TGCAGCGTTGAAGAACAGGGGCGGGGGGCCAACGTCCTGACTTTC. Amino acid sequence: CSVEEQGRGANVLTF. This chain connects TRBV29-1 to TRBJ2-6, with 7 positions matching TRBD1. In germline, CDR1 is SQVTM, CDR2 ANQGSEA. Trimming removed 0 bases from V and 4 bases from J; junction bases left unmatched: 3. The length of the CDR3 is 15 residues.

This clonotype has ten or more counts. CDR3 DNA: TGTGCCAGCACCCGGACAGGGGGAGTGGAAAAACTGTTTTTT. Amino acid sequence: CASTRTGGVEKLFF. V is TRBV12-3 or TRBV12-4 and J is TRBJ1-4; the match to TRBD1 covers 10 bases. The CDR3 is made up of 14 amino acids. V trimming: 7 bases; J trimming: 8 bases; junction bases outside the gene matches: 7.

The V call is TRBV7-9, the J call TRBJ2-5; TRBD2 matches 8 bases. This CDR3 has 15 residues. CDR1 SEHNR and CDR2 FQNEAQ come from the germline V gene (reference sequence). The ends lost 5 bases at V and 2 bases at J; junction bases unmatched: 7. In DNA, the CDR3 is TGTGCCAGCAGCCCAGGACTAGCACCTCAAGAGACCCAGTACTTC. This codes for CASSPGLAPQETQYF.

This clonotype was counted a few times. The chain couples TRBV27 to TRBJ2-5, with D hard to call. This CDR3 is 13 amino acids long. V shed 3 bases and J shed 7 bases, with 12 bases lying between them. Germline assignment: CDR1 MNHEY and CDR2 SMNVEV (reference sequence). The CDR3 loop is CASSFRKMGTQYF. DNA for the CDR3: TGTGCCAGCAGTTTTAGAAAGATGGGGACCCAGTACTTC.

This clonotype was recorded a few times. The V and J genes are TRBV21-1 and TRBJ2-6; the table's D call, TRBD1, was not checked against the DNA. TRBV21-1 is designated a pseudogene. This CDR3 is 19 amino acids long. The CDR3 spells CASSKGGRHIPAGANVLTF. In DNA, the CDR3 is TGTGCCAGCAGCAAAGGCGGCCGACACATCCCGGCTGGGGCCAACGTCCTGACTTTC.

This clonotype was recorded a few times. DNA for the CDR3: TGCAGCGCCCGCCGACAGGGGGCCAGCGACACCGGGGAGCTGTTTTTT. It specifies CSARRQGASDTGELFF. The rearrangement uses TRBV29-1 and TRBJ2-2; 10 bases line up with TRBD1. The CDR3 sequence is 16 residues long. The V and J ends lost 7 bases and 3 bases, in that order; junction bases with no gene match: 11. Germline V lookup: CDR1 SQVTM, CDR2 ANQGSEA.

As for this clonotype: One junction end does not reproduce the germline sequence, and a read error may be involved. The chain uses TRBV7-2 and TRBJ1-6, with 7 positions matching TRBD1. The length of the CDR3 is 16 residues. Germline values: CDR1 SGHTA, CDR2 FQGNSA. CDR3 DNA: TGTGCCAGCAGCTTAGGGGACAGCTCCTATAATTCACCCCTCAACTTT. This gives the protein CASSLGDSSYNSPLNF.

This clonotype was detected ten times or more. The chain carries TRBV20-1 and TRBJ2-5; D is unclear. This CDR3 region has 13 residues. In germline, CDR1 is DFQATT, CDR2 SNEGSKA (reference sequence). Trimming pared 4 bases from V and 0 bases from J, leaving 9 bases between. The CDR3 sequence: CSAIPENQETQYF. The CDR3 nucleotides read TGCAGTGCTATTCCTGAGAACCAAGAGACCCAGTACTTC.

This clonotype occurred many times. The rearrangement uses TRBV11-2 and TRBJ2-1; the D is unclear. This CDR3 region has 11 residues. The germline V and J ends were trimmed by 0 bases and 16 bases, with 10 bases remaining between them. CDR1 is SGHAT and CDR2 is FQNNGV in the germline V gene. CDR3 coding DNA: TGTGCCAGCAGCTTAGACAGTCTCAGTTTCTTC. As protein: CASSLDSLSFF. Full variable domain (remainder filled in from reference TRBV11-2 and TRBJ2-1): EAGVAQSPRYKIIEKRQSVAFWCNPISGHATLYWYQQILGQGPKLLIQFQNNGVVDDSQLPKDRFSAERLKGVDSTLKIQPAKLEDSAVYLCASSLDSLSFFGPGTRLTVL.

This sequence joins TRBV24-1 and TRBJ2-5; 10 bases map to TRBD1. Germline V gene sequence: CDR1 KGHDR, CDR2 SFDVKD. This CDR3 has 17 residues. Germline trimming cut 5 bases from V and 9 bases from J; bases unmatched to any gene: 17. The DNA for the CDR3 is TGTGCCACCAGTGCCCCTCCGGGACAGGGGTTCGAAGGGGCCCAGTACTTC. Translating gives CATSAPPGQGFEGAQYF.